This section outlines one T cell receptor beta chain sequence together with its context. This specimen comes from a study of blood T cell repertoires in COVID-19. The table came from immunoSEQ multiplex PCR; TCRdb's copy has only in-frame clones and leaves some out. The data show over 45,000 clones, 75% to 95% seen once. The V gene's germline CDR1 is SGHTA and CDR2 FQGNSA. Between the trimmed V and J ends, which lost 3 bases and 10 bases, there was a span of 10 bases. CDR3 length: 12 residues. Sequencing used peripheral blood. The rearrangement links TRBV7-2 to TRBJ2-1; D possibly corresponds to TRBD2 (5 bases). This TCR was recovered from a man aged 70-80 years with acute or convalescent COVID-19. CDR3 coding DNA: TGTGCCAGCAGCTTCCCGGGGAAGGAGCAGTTCTTC. This sequence encodes CASSFPGKEQFF.